This TCR beta chain comes out of a study of CD8 T cells in Susac syndrome. There are 13 residues in the CDR3. V shed 4 bases and J shed 4 bases, with 13 bases lying between them. Germline-derived CDR1 and CDR2 are DFQATT and SNEGSKA (reference sequence). RNA totalling roughly 0.5 to 1 ug underwent reverse transcription with random hexamers. MiXCR, applied by TCRdb to the immunoSEQ multiplex PCR reads, yields one record per CDR3 protein. This table has around 300,000 distinct CDR3 sequences, 92% appearing once. This chain connects TRBV20-1 to TRBJ1-2; perhaps TRBD1 as D (5 bases). This TCR was sampled from a human donor with multiple sclerosis. The specimen sequenced was CD4+ T cells from PBMCs. CDR3 nucleotide sequence: TGCAGTGCTAACCCGACAGATCCCTATGGCTACACCTTC. Its translation is CSANPTDPYGYTF.